A selection of T cell receptor beta chains follows, all from one sample in a study of vaccination effects on CD4 cells after COVID-19. For these receptors, no antigen is known. Produced via immunoSEQ multiplex PCR; TCRdb's table is partial and in-frame only. There are tens of thousands of clones in the sample; around three quarters occur only once, and 2.9% lies in the top ten. The sample here was CD4+ T cells from PBMCs cultured with HCoV-NL63 spike peptides, taken before COVID-19 vaccination. The source is a human donor who received a COVID-19 vaccine. The CDR3 runs from the conserved cysteine through the conserved F or W.

V gene,CDR3 length,CDR3 protein
TRBV5-1,16,CASSLGGGLSTDTQYF
TRBV10-3,14,CAISARQGEETQYF
TRBV24-1,13,CATSDRGSSGYTF
TRBV30,13,CAWSVVGRDIQYF
TRBV25-1,14,CASNPTGNTGELFF
TRBV6-1,16,CASSELGAVRRETQYF
TRBV28,17,CASSLIFTGGAGNTIYF
TRBV7-2,16,CASSTRFGTGTYGYTF
TRBV3-1/TRBV3-2,16,CASSQVEVGPGNTIYF
TRBV5-1,14,CASSLGDSTDTQYF
TRBV14,12,CASSQGTGAYTF
TRBV18,13,CASSQQGALEQFF
TRBV19,13,CASSVGAGQPQHF
TRBV6-2/TRBV6-3,20,CASSPGQGRTSIYSNQPQHF
TRBV5-6,17,CASSVWTGPSTNEKLFF
TRBV5-1,15,CASRSGTGDQETQYF
TRBV12-5,16,CASGLVLGPQPGEQFF
TRBV6-5,14,CASSPLILNTEAFF
TRBV18,15,CASSRTSVGVDEQFF
TRBV29-1,14,CSVERGQGGRTQYF
TRBV19,16,CASSIVGLNSNQPQHF
TRBV12-1,20,CASSFASGWGQERSNQPQHF
TRBV28,14,CASSATGFNSPLHF
TRBV2,12,CASWTAQETQYF
TRBV15,16,CATSRGGTGQNQPQHF
TRBV20-1,15,CSASGLAGGQETQYF
TRBV19,14,CASSMVVRGNTIYF
TRBV18,16,CASSPMMSSGANVLTF
TRBV5-4,15,CASSLRAESGNTIYF
TRBV5-1,15,CASSLDTNSGNTIYF
TRBV2,12,CASGRTPNEQFF
TRBV5-8,18,CASSLAALAGGHTDTQYF
TRBV12-5,13,CASGLEGGQPQHF
TRBV4-3,13,CASSQDLGYGYTF
TRBV27,14,CASSLLGVGEKLFF
TRBV7-8,17,CASSPSSPGQGAGGYTF
TRBV7-2,15,CASSATGVGTDTQYF
TRBV4-1,17,CASSQGGGTDVANVLTF
TRBV19,13,CASSIYPDSPLHF
TRBV5-1,15,CASSPGSLNTGELFF
TRBV5-1,11,CASSLAAPLHF
TRBV6-4,15,CASSDWGGSTDTQYF
TRBV2,15,CASSVEGVVNTEAFF
TRBV6-5,14,CASRGLAGGVTQYF
TRBV5-8,14,CASSWGPLGNTIYF
TRBV6-5,13,CASSFLQGSGYTF
TRBV6-5,13,CASTPGHNQPQHF
TRBV7-6,16,CASSSLSGSNTDTQYF
TRBV7-2,13,CASSIRPGTEAFF
TRBV28,16,CASSLPLGGATGELFF
TRBV28,17,CASSSVRALGPNQPQHF
TRBV28,14,CASSPTGRRNTIYF